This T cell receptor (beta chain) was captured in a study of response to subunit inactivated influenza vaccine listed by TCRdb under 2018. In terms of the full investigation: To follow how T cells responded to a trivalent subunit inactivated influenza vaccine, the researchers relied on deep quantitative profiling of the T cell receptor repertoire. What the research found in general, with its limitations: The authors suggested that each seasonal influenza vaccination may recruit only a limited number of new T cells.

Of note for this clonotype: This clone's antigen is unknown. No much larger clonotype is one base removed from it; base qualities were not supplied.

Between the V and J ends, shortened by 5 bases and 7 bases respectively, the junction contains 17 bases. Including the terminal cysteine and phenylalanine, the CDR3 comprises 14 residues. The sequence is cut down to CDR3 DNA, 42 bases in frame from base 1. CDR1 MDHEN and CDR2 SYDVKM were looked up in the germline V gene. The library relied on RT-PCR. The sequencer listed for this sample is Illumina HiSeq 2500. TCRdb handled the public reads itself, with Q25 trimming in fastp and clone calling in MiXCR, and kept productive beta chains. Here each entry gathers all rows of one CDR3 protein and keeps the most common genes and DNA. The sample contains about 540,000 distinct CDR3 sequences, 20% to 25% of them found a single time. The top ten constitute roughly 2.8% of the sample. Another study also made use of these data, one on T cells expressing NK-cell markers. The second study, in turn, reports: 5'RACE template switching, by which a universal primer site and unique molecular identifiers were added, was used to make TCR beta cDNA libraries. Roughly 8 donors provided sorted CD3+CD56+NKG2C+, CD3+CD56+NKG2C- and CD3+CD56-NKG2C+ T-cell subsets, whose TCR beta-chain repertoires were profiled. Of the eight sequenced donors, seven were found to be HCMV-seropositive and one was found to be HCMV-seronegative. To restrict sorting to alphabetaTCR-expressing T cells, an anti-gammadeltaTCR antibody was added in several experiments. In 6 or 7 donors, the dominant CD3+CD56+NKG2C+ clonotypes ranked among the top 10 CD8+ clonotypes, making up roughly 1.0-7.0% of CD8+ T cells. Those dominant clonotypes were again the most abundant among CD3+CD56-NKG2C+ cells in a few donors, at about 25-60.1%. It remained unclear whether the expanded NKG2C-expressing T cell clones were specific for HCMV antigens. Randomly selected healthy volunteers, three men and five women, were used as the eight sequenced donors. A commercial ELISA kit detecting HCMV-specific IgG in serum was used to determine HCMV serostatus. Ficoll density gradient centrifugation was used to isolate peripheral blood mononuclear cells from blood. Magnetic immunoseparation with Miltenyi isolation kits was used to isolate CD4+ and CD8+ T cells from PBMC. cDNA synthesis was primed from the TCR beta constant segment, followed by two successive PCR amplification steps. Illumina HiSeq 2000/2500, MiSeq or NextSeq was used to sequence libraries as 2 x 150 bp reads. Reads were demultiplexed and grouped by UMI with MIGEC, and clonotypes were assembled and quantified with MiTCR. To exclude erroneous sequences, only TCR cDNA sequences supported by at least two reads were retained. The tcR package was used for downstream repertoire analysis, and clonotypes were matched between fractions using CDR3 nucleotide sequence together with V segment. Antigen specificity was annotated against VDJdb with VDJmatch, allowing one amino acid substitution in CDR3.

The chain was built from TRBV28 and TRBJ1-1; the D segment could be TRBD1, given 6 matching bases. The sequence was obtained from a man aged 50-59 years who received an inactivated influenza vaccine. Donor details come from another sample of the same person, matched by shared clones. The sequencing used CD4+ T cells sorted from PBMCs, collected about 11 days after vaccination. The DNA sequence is TGTGCCAGCAGTCCGCCTATCACAGGGAGTGAAGCTTTCTTT. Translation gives CASSPPITGSEAFF. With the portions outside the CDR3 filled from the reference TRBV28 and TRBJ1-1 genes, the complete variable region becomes DVKVTQSSRYLVKRTGEKVFLECVQDMDHENMFWYRQDPGLGLRLIYFSYDVKMKEKGDIPEGYSVSREKKERFSLILESASTNQTSMYLCASSPPITGSEAFFGQGTRLTVV.